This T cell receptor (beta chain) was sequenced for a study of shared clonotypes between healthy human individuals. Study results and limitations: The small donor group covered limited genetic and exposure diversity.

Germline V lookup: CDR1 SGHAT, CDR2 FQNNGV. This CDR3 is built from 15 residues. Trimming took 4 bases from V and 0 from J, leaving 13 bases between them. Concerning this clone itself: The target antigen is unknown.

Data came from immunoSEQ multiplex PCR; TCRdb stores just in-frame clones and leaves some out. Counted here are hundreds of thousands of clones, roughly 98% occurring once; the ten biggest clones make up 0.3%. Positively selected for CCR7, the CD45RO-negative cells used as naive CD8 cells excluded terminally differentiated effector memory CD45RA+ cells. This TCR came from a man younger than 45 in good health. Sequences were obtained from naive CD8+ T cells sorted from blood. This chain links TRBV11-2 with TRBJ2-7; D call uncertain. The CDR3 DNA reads TGTGCCAGCAGCTCCCTGGATCCATTCTCCTACGAGCAGTACTTC. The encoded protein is CASSSLDPFSYEQYF.